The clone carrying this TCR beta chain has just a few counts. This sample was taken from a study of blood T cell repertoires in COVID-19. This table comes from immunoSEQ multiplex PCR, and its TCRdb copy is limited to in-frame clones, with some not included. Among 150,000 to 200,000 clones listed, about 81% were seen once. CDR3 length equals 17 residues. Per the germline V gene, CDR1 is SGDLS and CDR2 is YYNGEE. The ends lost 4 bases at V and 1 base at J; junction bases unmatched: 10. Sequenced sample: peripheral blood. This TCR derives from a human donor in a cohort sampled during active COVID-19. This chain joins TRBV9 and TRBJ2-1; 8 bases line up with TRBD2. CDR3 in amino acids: CASSPRWASGSYNEQFF. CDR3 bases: TGTGCCAGCAGCCCCCGGTGGGCTAGCGGGTCCTACAATGAGCAGTTCTTC.